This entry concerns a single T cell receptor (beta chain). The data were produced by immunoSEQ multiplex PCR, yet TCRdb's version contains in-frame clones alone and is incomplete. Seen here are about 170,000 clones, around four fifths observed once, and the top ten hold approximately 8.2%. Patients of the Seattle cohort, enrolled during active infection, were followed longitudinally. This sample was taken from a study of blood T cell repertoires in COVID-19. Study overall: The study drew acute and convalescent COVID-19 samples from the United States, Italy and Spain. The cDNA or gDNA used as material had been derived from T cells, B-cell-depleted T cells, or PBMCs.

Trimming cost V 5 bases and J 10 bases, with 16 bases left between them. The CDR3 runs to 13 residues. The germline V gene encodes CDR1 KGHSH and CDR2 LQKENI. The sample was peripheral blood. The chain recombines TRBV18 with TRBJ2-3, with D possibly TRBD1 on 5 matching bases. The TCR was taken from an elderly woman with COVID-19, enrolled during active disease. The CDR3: CASSYNRFRAQYF. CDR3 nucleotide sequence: TGTGCCAGCTCATACAACAGGTTCAGGGCGCAGTATTTT.